This T cell receptor (beta chain) was recorded in a study of T cell responses to AZD1222 COVID-19 vaccine (dated by TCRdb to the early 2020s). Study-wide context: AZD1222 recipients with second doses at about 4 weeks or about 12 weeks were pooled, because spike-specific TCR depth and breadth did not differ between schedules. Trial participants were enrolled by age into subgroups of 18-55, 56-69 and 70-plus years, and about 150, 27 and 61 TCR-sequenced participants, respectively, were included in these subgroups. TCR sequencing covered roughly 230 trial participants: 200 to 220 given two doses of AZD1222 and around 26 given two doses of MenACWY control vaccine.

Here is what the overall study found, with its caveats: After two AZD1222 doses, both the breadth and the depth of spike-specific TCRs were significantly higher than at day 0 and than in MenACWY recipients. Participants were mostly white British and included more females than males, and it was suggested by the authors that clonal diversity may have been underestimated. The vaccine-associated CD4 TCRs covered the entire spike protein, and the dominant responses fell in regions 160-218 and 743-854. Conclusions about previously exposed vaccinees were limited because only six AZD1222 recipients were SARS-CoV-2 seropositive at baseline. In the small 56-69-year group, the increase in depth fell short of significance, most likely because of low power. Reportedly, almost half of the unique spike-specific TCRs recognized epitopes lying outside the regions that are mutated in the B.1.351 and B.1.1.7 variants. No day 14 peak-response samples were available, so repertoires were characterized only after the peak T cell response.

The CDR3 regions of human TCRbeta chains were analyzed by immunosequencing. The paper's processing steps were these. Repertoire TCRs were matched against a reference library of SARS-CoV-2-specific TCRs generated with the MIRA antigen-specificity platform. Breadth was defined as the fraction of unique TCRs that were SARS-CoV-2-associated, and depth was defined as the fraction of total T cells that were SARS-CoV-2-associated. Using the MIRA data, every spike-specific TCR was mapped to the spike region that the TCR reacted to and assigned to either a CD4 or a CD8 class. Log10-transformed breadth and depth values were compared by one-way ANOVA with Sidak's multiple comparisons tests. Drawn from immuneACCESS, this table holds only the in-frame rearrangements with V and J called that TCRdb kept. Clones are partly lost; checked studies trace under half to an unresolved V gene and leave the rest unexplained. The DNA was the basis for D and trimming; V, J and clone size are from that table. The sample table contains roughly 200,000 clones; only one count was recorded for roughly 88% of them. Approximately 8% of the sample is held by the ten biggest clonotypes.

Points on this clone: It has no known antigen specificity. Base qualities are not at hand, and no much larger clone is one base apart.

In light of the paper, this sample's time point label describes: baseline before first vaccination. The vaccinee samples were drawn from two UK trials, COV001 and COV002, one of which was a single-blind randomized controlled phase 2/3 trial testing AZD1222 (ChAdOx1 nCoV-19) in healthy adults. For TCRbeta chain sequencing, PBMC samples were collected from trial participants at day 0 and at day 28 after the second dose. CDR1 and CDR2 were assigned from the germline V gene as MGHDK and SYGVNS. V loses 8 bases, J loses 5 bases, and the germline ends lie 16 bases apart. From its cysteine to its phenylalanine, the CDR3 spans 13 amino acids. Only the CDR3 DNA is retained, 39 bases long and in frame from the first base.

The specimen comprised peripheral blood, sampled on day 0 of AZD1222 vaccination. The sequence is built from TRBV25-1 and TRBJ2-7; the D gene is not confidently resolved. The receptor's source is an adult in good health. The CDR3 has the sequence CASRALSQHEQYF. The DNA reads as follows: TGTGCCAGCCGGGCCCTGAGTCAGCACGAGCAGTACTTC.